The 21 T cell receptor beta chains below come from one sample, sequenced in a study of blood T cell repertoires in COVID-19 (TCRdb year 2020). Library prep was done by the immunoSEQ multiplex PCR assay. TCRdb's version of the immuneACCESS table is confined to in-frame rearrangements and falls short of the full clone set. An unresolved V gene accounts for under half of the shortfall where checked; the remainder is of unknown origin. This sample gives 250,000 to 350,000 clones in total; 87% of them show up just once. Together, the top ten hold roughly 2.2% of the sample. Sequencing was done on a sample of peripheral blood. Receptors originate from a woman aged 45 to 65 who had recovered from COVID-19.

CDR3 sequence: CASSYHRALGGSYEQYF. The CDR3 nucleotides are TGTGCCAGCAGTTACCATAGGGCTCTCGGGGGCTCCTACGAGCAGTACTTC. V and J are TRBV28 and TRBJ2-7, with D maybe TRBD2 (6 bases). V dropped 4 bases and J dropped 0 bases, with 19 bases sitting between them. CDR3 size: 17 residues. Germline assignment: CDR1 MDHEN and CDR2 SYDVKM.

DNA for the CDR3: TGTGCCAGCAGTCGACCACGGGGACTAGCGGGAAGCACAGATACGCAGTATTTT. The encoded protein is CASSRPRGLAGSTDTQYF. The rearrangement joins TRBV6-6 to TRBJ2-3, with TRBD2 matching 13 bases. V lost 5 bases and J lost 0; bases outside the gene matches: 8. The length of the CDR3 is 18 residues. Germline-derived CDR1 and CDR2 are MNHNY and SVGAGI (reference sequence).

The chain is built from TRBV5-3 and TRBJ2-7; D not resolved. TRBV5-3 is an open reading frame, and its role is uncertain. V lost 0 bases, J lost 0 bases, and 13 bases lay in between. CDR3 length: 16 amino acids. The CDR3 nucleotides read TGTGCCAGAAGCTTGGGCCCAGGTTCCCTCTCCTACGAGCAGTACTTC. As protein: CARSLGPGSLSYEQYF.

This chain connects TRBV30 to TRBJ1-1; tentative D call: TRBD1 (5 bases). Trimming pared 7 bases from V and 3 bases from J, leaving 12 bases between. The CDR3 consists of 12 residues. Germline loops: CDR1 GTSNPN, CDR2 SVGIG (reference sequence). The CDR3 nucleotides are TGTGCCTTCAGGACCAGGGACACTGAAGCTTTCTTT. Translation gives CAFRTRDTEAFF.

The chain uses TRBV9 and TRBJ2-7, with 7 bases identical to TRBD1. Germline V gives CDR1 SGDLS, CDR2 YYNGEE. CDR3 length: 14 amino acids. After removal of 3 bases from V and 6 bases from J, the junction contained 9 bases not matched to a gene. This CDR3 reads CASSANRQGGEQYF. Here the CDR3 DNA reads TGTGCCAGCAGCGCGAACAGACAGGGTGGCGAGCAGTACTTC.

This chain's CDR3 is CASLSGGVGREQFF. The CDR3 nucleotides read TGTGCCAGCCTCAGCGGGGGCGTTGGGCGGGAGCAGTTCTTC. The chain has TRBV7-9 and TRBJ2-1; TRBD2 aligns across 8 bases. Germline V gene lookup returns CDR1 SEHNR and CDR2 FQNEAQ (reference sequence). The CDR3 is 14 amino acids. Unmatched junction bases numbered 13, after V lost 8 bases and J lost 10 bases.

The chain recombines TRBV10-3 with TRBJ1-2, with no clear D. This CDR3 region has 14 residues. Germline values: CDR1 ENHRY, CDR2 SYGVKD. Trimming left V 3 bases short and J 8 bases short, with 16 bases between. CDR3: CAISDVSNDWGYTF. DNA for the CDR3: TGTGCCATCAGTGATGTTTCTAATGACTGGGGCTACACCTTC.

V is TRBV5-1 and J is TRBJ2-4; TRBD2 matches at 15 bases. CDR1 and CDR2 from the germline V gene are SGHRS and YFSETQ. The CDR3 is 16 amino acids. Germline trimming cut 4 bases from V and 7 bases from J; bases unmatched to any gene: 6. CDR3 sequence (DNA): TGCGCCAGCAGCCTGGGACTAGCGGGAGGTGACAACATTCAGTACTTC. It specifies CASSLGLAGGDNIQYF.

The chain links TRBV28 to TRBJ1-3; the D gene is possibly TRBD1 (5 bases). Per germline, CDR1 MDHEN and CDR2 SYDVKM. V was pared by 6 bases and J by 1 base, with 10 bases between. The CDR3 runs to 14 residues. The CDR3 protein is CASSPGGSGNTIYF. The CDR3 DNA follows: TGTGCCAGCAGCCCGGGGGGTTCTGGAAACACCATATATTTT.

CDR3 protein: CASSLNPRQGPYVEPQHF. The CDR3 DNA reads as TGTGCCAGCAGCTTAAACCCCCGGCAGGGGCCCTACGTGGAGCCCCAGCATTTT. The rearrangement links TRBV7-2 to TRBJ1-5; D perhaps matches TRBD1 (6 bases). Trimming took 2 bases from V and 8 from J, leaving 25 bases between them. The CDR3 has 18 residues. The germline CDR1 and CDR2 sequences are SGHTA and FQGNSA.

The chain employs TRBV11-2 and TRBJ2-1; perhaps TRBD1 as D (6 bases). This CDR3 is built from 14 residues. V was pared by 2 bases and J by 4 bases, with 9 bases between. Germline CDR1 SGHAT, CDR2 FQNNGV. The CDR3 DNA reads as TGTGCCAGCAGCTTAATCGGACAGTACAATGAGCAGTTCTTC. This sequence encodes CASSLIGQYNEQFF.

The CDR3 nucleotides read TGTGCCAGAAGCTCTGGGACAGCCTCAAGATATAACTATGGCTACACCTTC. It specifies CARSSGTASRYNYGYTF. The chain joins TRBV5-3 to TRBJ1-2; the match to TRBD1 covers 7 bases. TRBV5-3 is reported as an ORF; its role is uncertain. Trimming cost V 3 bases and J 1 base; bases outside gene matches: 12. This CDR3 is 17 amino acids long.

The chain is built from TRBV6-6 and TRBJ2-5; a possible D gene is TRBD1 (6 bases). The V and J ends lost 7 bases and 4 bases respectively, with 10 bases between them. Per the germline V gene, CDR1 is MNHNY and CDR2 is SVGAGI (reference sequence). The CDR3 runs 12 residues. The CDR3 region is CASTRGGETQYF. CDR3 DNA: TGTGCCAGCACCAGGGGTGGAGAGACCCAGTACTTC.

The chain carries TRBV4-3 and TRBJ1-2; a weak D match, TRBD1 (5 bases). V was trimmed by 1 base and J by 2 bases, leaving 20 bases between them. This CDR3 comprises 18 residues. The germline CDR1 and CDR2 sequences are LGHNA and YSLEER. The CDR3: CASSQGMAGLSTNYGYTF. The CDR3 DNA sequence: TGCGCCAGCAGCCAAGGGATGGCAGGGCTTTCAACAAACTATGGCTACACCTTC.

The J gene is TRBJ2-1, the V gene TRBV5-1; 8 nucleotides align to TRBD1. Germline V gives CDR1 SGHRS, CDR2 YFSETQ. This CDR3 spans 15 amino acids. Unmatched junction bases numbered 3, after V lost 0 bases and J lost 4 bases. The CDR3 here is CASSLAGTGYNEQFF. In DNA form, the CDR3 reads TGCGCCAGCAGCTTGGCCGGGACAGGTTACAATGAGCAGTTCTTC. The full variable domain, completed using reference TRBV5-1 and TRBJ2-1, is KAGVTQTPRYLIKTRGQQVTLSCSPISGHRSVSWYQQTPGQGLQFLFEYFSETQRNKGNFPGRFSGRQFSNSRSEMNVSTLELGDSALYLCASSLAGTGYNEQFFGPGTRLTVL.

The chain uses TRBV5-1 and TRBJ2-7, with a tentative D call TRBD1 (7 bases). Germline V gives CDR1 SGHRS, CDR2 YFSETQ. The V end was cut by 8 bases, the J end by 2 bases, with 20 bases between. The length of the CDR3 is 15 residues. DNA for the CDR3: TGCGCCAGTCGTAGGGGGCAGGGGGGTACCTACGAGCAGTACTTC. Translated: CASRRGQGGTYEQYF.

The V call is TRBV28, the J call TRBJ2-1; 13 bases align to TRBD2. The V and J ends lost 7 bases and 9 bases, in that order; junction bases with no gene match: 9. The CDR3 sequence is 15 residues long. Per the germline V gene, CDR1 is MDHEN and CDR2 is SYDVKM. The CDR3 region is CASNPTSGRASEQFF. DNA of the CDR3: TGTGCCAGCAACCCTACTAGCGGGAGGGCCAGTGAGCAGTTCTTC.

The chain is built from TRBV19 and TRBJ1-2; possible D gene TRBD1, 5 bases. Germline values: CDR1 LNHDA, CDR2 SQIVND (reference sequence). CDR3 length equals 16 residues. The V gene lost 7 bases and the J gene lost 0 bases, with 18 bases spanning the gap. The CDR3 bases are TGTGCCAGTACCCTCGGCCCAGGGTGGACTAACTATGGCTACACCTTC. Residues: CASTLGPGWTNYGYTF.

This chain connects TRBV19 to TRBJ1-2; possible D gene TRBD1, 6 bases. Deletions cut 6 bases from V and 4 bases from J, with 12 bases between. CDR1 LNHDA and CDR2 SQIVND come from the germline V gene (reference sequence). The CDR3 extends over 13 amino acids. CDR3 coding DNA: TGTGCCAGTAGAACCCAGGGGACCTATGGCTACACCTTC. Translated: CASRTQGTYGYTF.

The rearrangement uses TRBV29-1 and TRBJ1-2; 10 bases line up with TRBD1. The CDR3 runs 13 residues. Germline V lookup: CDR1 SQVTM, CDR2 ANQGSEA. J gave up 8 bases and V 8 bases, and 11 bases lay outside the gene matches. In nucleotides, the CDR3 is TGCAGCACGAGGCGCGGGACAGGGGAAGGCTACACCTTC. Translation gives CSTRRGTGEGYTF.

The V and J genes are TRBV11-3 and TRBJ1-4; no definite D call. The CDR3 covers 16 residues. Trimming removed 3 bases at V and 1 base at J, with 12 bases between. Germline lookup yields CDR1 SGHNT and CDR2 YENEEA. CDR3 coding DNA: TGTGCCAGCAGCTTCCCCCCCGAGCAAACTAATGAAAAACTGTTTTTT. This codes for CASSFPPEQTNEKLFF.